What follows are 21 T cell receptor beta chains derived from one specimen sequenced in a study of identifying expanded T cells in peripheral blood. Clones were read by immunoSEQ multiplex PCR, and TCRdb kept only the in-frame ones, dropping some. This repertoire shows about 110,000 clones, around 90% found once; its top ten account for just under 8.5%. Specimen: blood. The receptor set was obtained from a person aged 18-70 years in good health.

V gene TRBV10-2 combines with J gene TRBJ2-7, with a possible D match to TRBD1 (5 bases). The CDR3 extends over 13 amino acids. Germline V lookup: CDR1 WSHSY, CDR2 SAAADI. Trimming stripped 6 bases from V and 0 bases from J, with 9 bases between. The DNA of the CDR3 is TGCGCCAGCAGGGTACAGGTCTCCTACGAGCAGTACTTC. It specifies CASRVQVSYEQYF.

The CDR3 DNA sequence: TGTGCCAGCAGCGAGACGAGAGGCTACGGCTACACCTTC. This encodes CASSETRGYGYTF. The chain links TRBV9 to TRBJ1-2, with D uncertain. The germline gives CDR1 SGDLS, CDR2 YYNGEE. The CDR3 consists of 13 residues. Trimming left V 3 bases short and J 8 bases short, with 14 bases between.

V usage is TRBV7-9 and J usage is TRBJ1-3; TRBD1 matches 10 bases. V dropped 7 bases and J dropped 4; count of bases not matched to a gene: 7. The germline CDR1 and CDR2 sequences are SEHNR and FQNEAQ (reference sequence). The CDR3 spans 15 residues. CDR3: CASIGTGDIGNTIYF. CDR3 sequence (DNA): TGTGCCAGCATCGGGACAGGGGACATCGGAAACACCATATATTTT.

The table lists this clone with a count of one. The V call is TRBV6-5, the J call TRBJ1-1; 12 positions agree with TRBD1. The ends lost 8 bases at V and 6 bases at J; junction bases unmatched: 7. CDR1 and CDR2 (germline): MNHEY, SVGAGI. This CDR3 region has 14 residues. CDR3 in amino acids: CASWRGQGASEAFF. In DNA form, the CDR3 reads TGTGCCAGCTGGAGGGGACAGGGGGCCTCTGAAGCTTTCTTT.

This clone was detected only a few times. This chain links TRBV7-8 with TRBJ2-6, with D unresolved. The CDR3 has 16 amino acids. Trimming cost V 2 bases and J 0 bases, with 8 bases left between them. Germline V lookup: CDR1 SGHVS, CDR2 FQNEAQ. Written as DNA, the CDR3 is TGTGCCAGCAGCTTAATAGGGTACTCTGGGGCCAACGTCCTGACTTTC. Residues: CASSLIGYSGANVLTF.

The chain uses TRBV9 and TRBJ1-2; D is ambiguous. Germline values: CDR1 SGDLS, CDR2 YYNGEE. Trimming removed 6 bases from V and 6 bases from J, with 18 bases in between. The CDR3 is 14 amino acids. The CDR3 DNA reads as TGTGCCAGCACCTCATGGTTAAAAGGCCATGGCTACACCTTC. This codes for CASTSWLKGHGYTF. Together with reference TRBV9 and TRBJ1-2, the CDR3 gives the full variable domain: DSGVTQTPKHLITATGQRVTLRCSPRSGDLSVYWYQQSLDQGLQFLIQYYNGEERAKGNILERFSAQQFPDLHSELNLSSLELGDSALYFCASTSWLKGHGYTFGSGTRLTVV.

The rearrangement uses TRBV6-5 and TRBJ1-4, with 7 bases that match TRBD1. This CDR3 region has 14 residues. The ends lost 6 bases at V and 8 bases at J; junction bases unmatched: 9. Germline CDR1 MNHEY, CDR2 SVGAGI. The CDR3 DNA is TGTGCCAGCAGGGCGGACAGGTCACGGGAAAAACTGTTTTTT. This codes for CASRADRSREKLFF.

The J gene is TRBJ2-7, the V gene TRBV6-1; 7 nucleotides align to TRBD2. The junction had 21 bases not matched to a gene; V was cut back by 1 base and J by 3 bases. CDR1 MNHNS and CDR2 SASEGT come from the germline V gene. This CDR3 contains 20 residues. In nucleotides, the CDR3 is TGTGCCAGCAGTGAAGACTTGTGGGGCGGGAGACAAAAACAATACTACGAGCAGTACTTC. Its translation is CASSEDLWGGRQKQYYEQYF.

The chain couples TRBV10-3 to TRBJ2-3, with 11 bases lining up with TRBD1. Germline CDR1 is ENHRY and CDR2 is SYGVKD. J gave up 11 bases and V 3 bases, and 10 bases lay outside the gene matches. This CDR3 has 15 residues. CDR3 DNA sequence: TGTGCCATCAGTGAAGGGACAGGGGGAAGAGGAGGGCAGTATTTT. Its translation is CAISEGTGGRGGQYF.

The chain uses TRBV7-7 and TRBJ1-4; 10 bases map to TRBD1. Germline V gives CDR1 SSHAT, CDR2 FNYEAQ (reference sequence). V gave up 4 bases and J gave up 8 bases; unmatched junction bases: 4. CDR3 length equals 14 residues. CDR3 residues: CASSSGQGREKLFF. In DNA, the CDR3 is TGTGCCAGCAGCTCGGGACAGGGGAGAGAAAAACTGTTTTTT.

This chain links TRBV28 with TRBJ2-7; 7 nucleotides agree with TRBD1. This CDR3 is built from 13 residues. With V trimmed by 3 bases and J by 3 bases, 2 bases remained unmatched. Germline assignment: CDR1 MDHEN and CDR2 SYDVKM. CDR3 nucleotide sequence: TGTGCCAGCAGTTTTTCAGGGGGCTACGAGCAGTACTTC. Translation gives CASSFSGGYEQYF.

The chain carries TRBV18 and TRBJ2-7, with TRBD1 identical over 9 bases. J lost 7 bases, V lost 3 bases, and 7 bases had no gene match. The length of the CDR3 is 14 residues. CDR1 is KGHSH, CDR2 LQKENI, per germline. The CDR3 here is CASSPGQGPLEQYF. As DNA, the CDR3 is TGTGCCAGCTCACCGGGACAGGGACCTCTGGAGCAGTACTTC.

The chain is built from TRBV19 and TRBJ2-7; TRBD1 matches at 8 bases. This CDR3 spans 14 amino acids. Trimming at V came to 4 bases and at J to 2 bases, leaving 4 bases not matched to a gene. Germline values: CDR1 LNHDA, CDR2 SQIVND (reference sequence). The chain's CDR3 is CASSKGDRTYEQYF. The DNA of the CDR3 is TGTGCCAGTAGTAAGGGGGACAGGACCTACGAGCAGTACTTC. Based on the CDR3 plus reference TRBV19 and TRBJ2-7, the full variable domain is DGGITQSPKYLFRKEGQNVTLSCEQNLNHDAMYWYRQDPGQGLRLIYYSQIVNDFQKGDIAEGYSVSREKKESFPLTVTSAQKNPTAFYLCASSKGDRTYEQYFGPGTRLTVT.

The V call is TRBV5-4, the J call TRBJ1-1, with a weak D call TRBD1 (5 bases). V lost 6 bases and J 1 base, leaving 10 bases between the germline ends. This CDR3 is 13 amino acids long. Germline V gene data show CDR1 as SGHNT and CDR2 as YYREEE (reference sequence). The CDR3 bases are TGTGCCAGCACCAAAGACAGGAACACTGAAGCTTTCTTT. Amino acids: CASTKDRNTEAFF.

This rearrangement joins TRBV2 to TRBJ2-7; D unclear. Trimming took off 6 bases at V and 0 bases at J, with 18 bases between the two ends. This CDR3 contains 16 residues. From germline, CDR1 is SNHLY and CDR2 FYNNEI. The CDR3, as DNA: TGTGCCAGCAGCCCTCGACCACAGAGCATCTCCTACGAGCAGTACTTC. Protein sequence: CASSPRPQSISYEQYF.

This clone showed up just once. The gene calls are TRBV30 and TRBJ1-6; D ambiguous. Germline V CDR1 and CDR2: GTSNPN, SVGIG (reference sequence). Trimming removed 4 bases from V and 5 bases from J, with 9 bases in between. This CDR3 spans 13 amino acids. The CDR3, as DNA: TGTGCCTGGATGGGAATTGATAATTCACCCCTCCACTTT. It translates to CAWMGIDNSPLHF.

This clone was seen a handful of times. V is TRBV4-1 and J is TRBJ1-5, with D perhaps TRBD1 (6 bases). Germline CDR1 and CDR2: MGHRA and YSYEKL. The CDR3 spans 16 residues. The V end lost 5 bases, the J end lost 2 bases, and 16 bases lay between the germline ends. The CDR3 DNA is TGCGCCAGCAGCTCCCTGAACAGGGTCGGCAATCAGCCCCAGCATTTT. Translation: CASSSLNRVGNQPQHF.

This CDR3 reads CASSLEGQGSTDTQYF. The CDR3 DNA sequence: TGCGCCAGCAGCTTGGAGGGACAGGGAAGCACAGATACGCAGTATTTT. V usage is TRBV5-1 and J usage is TRBJ2-3; 9 nucleotides match TRBD1. This CDR3 has 16 amino acids. J gave up 0 bases and V 0 bases, and 2 bases lay outside the gene matches. The germline V gene has CDR1 SGHRS and CDR2 YFSETQ.

The rearrangement links TRBV29-1 to TRBJ1-2; unclear D gene. This CDR3 is 12 amino acids long. Per germline, CDR1 SQVTM and CDR2 ANQGSEA. The V gene lost 1 base and the J gene lost 6 bases, with 9 bases spanning the gap. In DNA, the CDR3 is TGCAGCGTTGAAGTGCGGACGGATGGCTACACCTTC. This translates into CSVEVRTDGYTF.

For the CDR3, the DNA is TGTGCCAGCAGCTTGGACAGGGGCGAGCAGTACTTC. It translates to CASSLDRGEQYF. The J gene is TRBJ2-7, the V gene TRBV7-9, with 9 bases aligning to TRBD1. The CDR3 contains 12 residues. V dropped 3 bases and J dropped 6; count of bases not matched to a gene: 0. The germline V gene encodes CDR1 SEHNR and CDR2 FQNEAQ (reference sequence). Combining the CDR3 with reference TRBV7-9 and TRBJ2-7 gives the whole variable domain DTGVSQNPRHKITKRGQNVTFRCDPISEHNRLYWYRQTLGQGPEFLTYFQNEAQLEKSRLLSDRFSAERPKGSFSTLEIQRTEQGDSAMYLCASSLDRGEQYFGPGTRLTVT.

This sequence joins TRBV14 and TRBJ1-3; D gene uncertain. In germline, CDR1 is SGHDN, CDR2 FVKESK. Trimming shortened V by 1 base and J by 3 bases, and 4 bases separated the two germline ends. This CDR3 comprises 13 residues. The CDR3 loop is CASSQGDGNTIYF. The CDR3 DNA follows: TGTGCCAGCAGCCAAGGGGATGGAAACACCATATATTTT.